Sequencing of this T cell receptor (beta chain) was carried out in a study of blood T cells in healthy people across ages. A sample-barcoded 5' primer and a J-beta primer mix were used in a second PCR of roughly 7 to 11 cycles. TCRdb re-analysed the 5' RACE reads in MiXCR, keeping a single row per CDR3 protein. The sample lists around 1,700,000 distinct CDR3 sequences; 28% were seen once. CDR1 is SGHRS and CDR2 is YFSETQ in the germline V gene. With 4 bases removed from V and 4 bases from J, the gap between germline ends came to 17 bases. The CDR3 is 15 amino acids. V is TRBV5-1 and J is TRBJ1-1; D unclear. This TCR was sampled from a woman in her 30s in good health. The sequencing input was blood. For the CDR3, the DNA is TGCGCCAGCAGCGCACTGGGGAAAGTGGCCACTGAAGCTTTCTTT. Translated, it gives CASSALGKVATEAFF.